This TCR beta chain was documented in a study of blood T cells in healthy people across ages. Study-wide results and caveats: It was not possible, with unsorted PBMCs, to conclusively compare naive and antigen-experienced cells.

The CDR3 length is 14 residues. The germline V and J ends were trimmed by 1 base and 6 bases, with 10 bases remaining between them. Points on this clonotype: As yet, its antigen is unknown.

Next came a second PCR, run for 7 to 11 cycles, which used a sample-barcoded 5' primer along with a J-beta primer mix. MiXCR, applied by TCRdb to the 5' RACE reads, yields one record per CDR3 protein. The profile shows around 1,100,000 distinct CDR3 sequences, roughly two fifths of them singletons. The rearrangement uses TRBV12-3 or TRBV12-4 and TRBJ1-5; a weak D match, TRBD1 (5 bases). The sequence came from a man aged 18 to 30 in good health. Input material: blood. The CDR3 sequence: CASSLGLRGQPQHF. As DNA, the CDR3 is TGTGCCAGCAGTTTAGGACTTAGGGGTCAGCCCCAGCATTTT.